This section outlines one T cell receptor beta chain sequence together with its context. Its antigen is currently unknown. Both 60 Vbeta primers and 13 Jbeta primers went into the PCR. Sequencing used immunoSEQ multiplex PCR; TCRdb keeps in-frame clones, though not all of them. The data hold some 180,000 clones, with around 84% observed a single time. The data stem from a study of cytomegalovirus exposure and HLA in healthy donors. Regarding the study as a whole: Follow-up analysis later connected one missense variant in DCLRE1C with trimming of TCR beta V- and J-genes. For most TCR beta V segments, an earlier analysis put the productive rate at about 87% or about 30% of the time.

The CDR3 runs to 16 residues. Trimming cost V 3 bases and J 4 bases; bases outside gene matches: 9. Germline values: CDR1 SGHNT, CDR2 YENEEA. The receptor was isolated from a girl between 2 and 10 years old in good health and CMV-seropositive. Sequencing was done on a sample of PBMCs. This chain links TRBV11-3 with TRBJ2-3; 8 positions agree with TRBD2. CDR3 nucleotide sequence: TGTGCCAGCAGCTTCCCGAGAGCGGGAGAATCAGATACGCAGTATTTT. Amino acids: CASSFPRAGESDTQYF.